These T cell receptor beta chains were read from a single sample in a study of technical replicates of blood from a handful of donors. Profiled with immunoSEQ multiplex PCR; TCRdb holds only in-frame clones, not every one. Altogether approximately 73,000 clones are present, roughly 90% being singletons, with the ten largest covering 0.35% to 0.45%. The sample consisted of T cells isolated from PBMCs. These receptors were obtained from a human donor in good health. Each CDR3 is given with its conserved first and last residue. The order of the fields is D gene, V gene, J gene, clone size, CDR3 protein, CDR3 DNA. D genes are given only for firm matches. The listing skips clone size in some rows; elsewhere it reads once, few, many or a size class.

D gene: NA; V gene: TRBV2; J gene: TRBJ1-5; clone size: NA; CDR3 protein: CASSRRTDGNQPQHF; CDR3 DNA: TGTGCCAGCAGTAGAAGGACAGACGGCAATCAGCCCCAGCATTTT
D gene: NA; V gene: TRBV6-1; J gene: TRBJ1-3; clone size: few; CDR3 protein: CASSEGAGSGNTIYF; CDR3 DNA: TGTGCCAGCAGTGAAGGAGCGGGGTCCGGAAACACCATATATTTT
D gene: NA; V gene: TRBV11-2; J gene: TRBJ1-1; clone size: NA; CDR3 protein: CASSLERYGTEAFF; CDR3 DNA: TGTGCCAGCAGCTTAGAGCGTTACGGCACTGAAGCTTTCTTT
D gene: TRBD1; V gene: TRBV29-1; J gene: TRBJ1-1; clone size: NA; CDR3 protein: CSMTRGQGTEAFF; CDR3 DNA: TGCAGCATGACCAGGGGGCAGGGCACTGAAGCTTTCTTT
D gene: NA; V gene: TRBV9; J gene: TRBJ1-5; clone size: few; CDR3 protein: CASSVDGGGPQHF; CDR3 DNA: TGTGCCAGCAGCGTAGACGGGGGTGGGCCCCAGCATTTT
D gene: TRBD2; V gene: TRBV4-3; J gene: TRBJ2-3; clone size: NA; CDR3 protein: CASSQYGTSGTDTQYF; CDR3 DNA: TGCGCCAGCAGCCAATACGGGACTAGCGGCACAGATACGCAGTATTTT
D gene: NA; V gene: TRBV19; J gene: TRBJ2-1; clone size: NA; CDR3 protein: CASKVGAAGAGEQFF; CDR3 DNA: TGTGCCAGCAAAGTGGGGGCGGCGGGAGCCGGTGAGCAGTTCTTC
D gene: NA; V gene: TRBV21-1; J gene: TRBJ2-1; clone size: NA; CDR3 protein: CASSNGTSGAYNEQFF; CDR3 DNA: TGTGCCAGCAGCAACGGGACTAGCGGAGCCTACAATGAGCAGTTCTTC
D gene: TRBD2; V gene: TRBV2; J gene: TRBJ2-5; clone size: NA; CDR3 protein: CASSERQREVQETQYF; CDR3 DNA: TGTGCCAGCAGTGAAAGGCAGCGGGAGGTCCAAGAGACCCAGTACTTC
D gene: NA; V gene: TRBV10-3; J gene: TRBJ2-5; clone size: NA; CDR3 protein: CAISESRMESQYF; CDR3 DNA: TGTGCCATCAGTGAGTCGAGGATGGAGTCCCAGTACTTC
D gene: TRBD2; V gene: TRBV7-9; J gene: TRBJ2-1; clone size: NA; CDR3 protein: CASSRTSGTNEQFF; CDR3 DNA: TGTGCCAGCAGCAGAACTAGCGGGACAAATGAGCAGTTCTTC
D gene: TRBD2; V gene: TRBV5-4; J gene: TRBJ2-1; clone size: NA; CDR3 protein: CASSLAGLAGIYNEQFF; CDR3 DNA: TGTGCCAGCAGCTTGGCTGGACTAGCGGGGATCTACAATGAGCAGTTCTTC
D gene: NA; V gene: TRBV9; J gene: TRBJ2-3; clone size: NA; CDR3 protein: CASSVEGDYTDTQYF; CDR3 DNA: TGTGCCAGCAGCGTAGAGGGGGACTATACAGATACGCAGTATTTT
D gene: NA; V gene: TRBV21-1; J gene: TRBJ1-5; clone size: NA; CDR3 protein: CASSLGSPAHSNQPQHF; CDR3 DNA: TGTGCCAGCAGTCTAGGCAGCCCAGCTCATAGCAATCAGCCCCAGCATTTT
D gene: TRBD1; V gene: TRBV5-1; J gene: TRBJ2-7; clone size: NA; CDR3 protein: CASNRGVEDEQYF; CDR3 DNA: TGCGCCAGCAACAGGGGTGTTGAGGACGAGCAGTACTTC
D gene: TRBD2; V gene: TRBV5-1; J gene: TRBJ2-7; clone size: NA; CDR3 protein: CASSWGLAQPAYEQYF; CDR3 DNA: TGCGCCAGCAGCTGGGGACTAGCCCAACCCGCCTACGAGCAGTACTTC
D gene: TRBD1; V gene: TRBV4-3; J gene: TRBJ2-7; clone size: once; CDR3 protein: CASSQSPGGLYSYEQYF; CDR3 DNA: TGCGCCAGCAGCCAATCTCCAGGGGGCCTATACTCCTACGAGCAGTACTTC
D gene: NA; V gene: TRBV5-4; J gene: TRBJ2-5; clone size: NA; CDR3 protein: CASSLVRETQYF; CDR3 DNA: TGTGCCAGCAGCTTGGTCAGAGAGACCCAGTACTTC
D gene: NA; V gene: TRBV28; J gene: TRBJ1-5; clone size: NA; CDR3 protein: CASSPRGGFDQPQHF; CDR3 DNA: TGTGCCAGCAGTCCCCGGGGAGGCTTTGATCAGCCCCAGCATTTT
D gene: NA; V gene: TRBV6-1; J gene: TRBJ1-2; clone size: NA; CDR3 protein: CASSEYEGTNYGYTF; CDR3 DNA: TGTGCCAGCAGTGAATACGAGGGCACTAACTATGGCTACACCTTC
D gene: NA; V gene: TRBV7-2; J gene: TRBJ2-1; clone size: NA; CDR3 protein: CASSTTRGSYNEQFF; CDR3 DNA: TGTGCCAGCAGTACAACCCGGGGCTCCTACAATGAGCAGTTCTTC
D gene: NA; V gene: TRBV4-2; J gene: TRBJ1-1; clone size: NA; CDR3 protein: CASSQEGDIPNTEAFF; CDR3 DNA: TGTGCCAGCAGCCAAGAGGGGGACATCCCGAACACTGAAGCTTTCTTT
D gene: TRBD2; V gene: TRBV9; J gene: TRBJ2-2; clone size: few; CDR3 protein: CASSVAPSGRANIGELFF; CDR3 DNA: TGTGCCAGCAGCGTAGCTCCTAGCGGGAGGGCCAATATCGGGGAGCTGTTTTTT
D gene: TRBD1; V gene: TRBV5-4; J gene: TRBJ2-7; clone size: NA; CDR3 protein: CASSLRQGALYEQYF; CDR3 DNA: TGTGCCAGCAGCTTGAGACAGGGGGCCTTATACGAGCAGTACTTC
D gene: NA; V gene: TRBV7-9; J gene: TRBJ2-4; clone size: NA; CDR3 protein: CASSSAQGNLAKNIQYF; CDR3 DNA: TGTGCCAGCAGCTCCGCTCAGGGCAATTTAGCCAAAAACATTCAGTACTTC
D gene: NA; V gene: TRBV19; J gene: TRBJ1-2; clone size: NA; CDR3 protein: CASSNRDYGYTF; CDR3 DNA: TGTGCCAGTAGTAACAGGGACTATGGCTACACCTTC
D gene: NA; V gene: TRBV4-1; J gene: TRBJ1-4; clone size: NA; CDR3 protein: CASSQFRETNEKLFF; CDR3 DNA: TGCGCCAGCAGCCAATTCCGGGAAACTAATGAAAAACTGTTTTTT
D gene: TRBD1; V gene: TRBV19; J gene: TRBJ2-5; clone size: NA; CDR3 protein: CASSIVASGGWETQYF; CDR3 DNA: TGTGCCAGTAGTATAGTGGCGTCAGGGGGTTGGGAGACCCAGTACTTC
D gene: NA; V gene: TRBV19; J gene: TRBJ2-7; clone size: NA; CDR3 protein: CASSPGPGADEQYF; CDR3 DNA: TGTGCCAGTAGTCCGGGTCCAGGGGCCGACGAGCAGTACTTC
D gene: TRBD1; V gene: TRBV28; J gene: TRBJ1-1; clone size: few; CDR3 protein: CASSEQGGNTEAFF; CDR3 DNA: TGTGCCAGCAGTGAACAGGGGGGGAACACTGAAGCTTTCTTT
D gene: NA; V gene: TRBV6-1; J gene: TRBJ1-2; clone size: NA; CDR3 protein: CASSVWLTRDNYGYTF; CDR3 DNA: TGTGCCAGCAGTGTTTGGTTAACGCGGGATAACTATGGCTACACCTTC
D gene: TRBD1; V gene: TRBV19; J gene: TRBJ2-1; clone size: NA; CDR3 protein: CASSIFGTGGWNEQFF; CDR3 DNA: TGTGCCAGTAGTATATTCGGGACAGGGGGTTGGAATGAGCAGTTCTTC
D gene: NA; V gene: TRBV27; J gene: TRBJ1-1; clone size: few; CDR3 protein: CASSFNGGTEAFF; CDR3 DNA: TGTGCCAGCAGTTTTAATGGGGGGACTGAAGCTTTCTTT